These T cell receptor beta chains were read from a single sample in a study of blood T cells in healthy people across ages. Via MiXCR, TCRdb re-called the 5' RACE reads, giving one row per CDR3 protein. Of 600,000 or so distinct CDR3 sequences listed, about 30% are singletons. Input material: blood. The source is a woman of 80 years or more in good health. Both conserved end residues are part of each CDR3. The order of the fields is J gene, CDR3 length, V gene, CDR3 protein.

>TRBJ2-7|17|TRBV7-6
CASSPLGGVMLSDEQYF
>TRBJ2-5|15|TRBV7-2
CASSQGGRGKETQYF
>TRBJ2-2|15|TRBV7-3
CASSSLRGQGGELFF
>TRBJ2-1|18|TRBV5-1
CASSPLGSGGISYNEQFF
>TRBJ2-5|12|TRBV20-1
CSALAGEETQYF
>TRBJ1-5|15|TRBV20-1
CSARDLKGTGQPQHF
>TRBJ2-7|12|TRBV19
CASSTSTGMKYF
>TRBJ2-5|14|TRBV20-1
CSARALAGQETQYF
>TRBJ1-2|15|TRBV12-3/TRBV12-4
CASSGEGGFEYGYTF
>TRBJ2-3|14|TRBV5-1
CASSIGGRTDTQYF
>TRBJ2-4|17|TRBV27
CASSLFGGGVTKNIQYF
>TRBJ2-5|11|TRBV7-6
CTSSIQETQYF
>TRBJ1-6|15|TRBV7-9
CASSPEAQGNSPLHF
>TRBJ1-1|14|TRBV9
CASSAGPTVTEAFF
>TRBJ2-7|16|TRBV29-1
CSAGTGNWPRDYEQYF
>TRBJ2-3|13|TRBV15
CATSSENTDTQYF